Described below is a single T cell receptor (beta chain) sequence and its context. Its antigen remains unidentified. No qualities accompany the bases; no much larger clone lies one base away. Reading the label with the study, this specimen's time point is: baseline before first vaccination. Vaccinee samples came from UK trials COV001 and COV002, including a single-blind randomized controlled phase 2/3 trial of AZD1222 (ChAdOx1 nCoV-19) in healthy adults. For TCRbeta chain sequencing, PBMC samples were collected from trial participants at day 0 and at day 28 after the second dose. The data originate from a study of T cell responses to AZD1222 COVID-19 vaccine (dated by TCRdb to the early 2020s). At the level of the whole study: AZD1222 recipients whose second dose came at about 4 weeks and those whose second dose came at about 12 weeks were combined into one group, since spike-specific TCR depth and breadth did not differ between the two schedules. A total of just over 230 trial participants underwent TCR sequencing, of whom 200 to 220 received two doses of AZD1222 and around 25 received two doses of the MenACWY control vaccine. Trial participants were enrolled by age into subgroups of 18-55, 56-69 and 70-plus years, and around 150, 29 and 61 TCR-sequenced participants, respectively, were included in these subgroups.

Based on the germline V gene (reference sequence), the CDR1 and CDR2 sequences are LGHDT and YNNKEL. The CDR3 starts with the cysteine, ends with the phenylalanine, and has 18 residues. The retained sequence is limited to the CDR3, 54 bases, with the frame set at the first base. Trimming removed 1 base from V and 6 bases from J, leaving 22 bases between the germline ends. The CDR3 regions of human TCRbeta chains were subjected to immunosequencing. The original methods were these. TCRs in the repertoires were matched against a reference library of SARS-CoV-2-specific TCRs that had been generated with the MIRA antigen-specificity platform. Breadth meant the fraction of unique TCRs that were SARS-CoV-2-associated, whereas depth meant the fraction of total T cells that were SARS-CoV-2-associated. Using the MIRA data, every spike-specific TCR was mapped to the spike region that the TCR reacted to and assigned to either a CD4 or a CD8 class. Log10-transformed breadth and depth values were compared by one-way ANOVA with Sidak's multiple comparisons tests. This is the immuneACCESS table as TCRdb keeps it, with only in-frame sequences that have V and J called. A part of the clones is gone; compared with another copy, unresolved V genes explain less than half, and the rest is unexplained. The DNA was the basis for D and trimming; V, J and clone size are from that table. Present in this sample are 100,000 to 150,000 clones, around 89% of which were seen just once. 4% to 4.5% of the sample comes from the top ten.

General findings and caveats noted by the study authors: Because no day 14 peak-response samples were available, repertoires were characterized only after the peak T cell response. The vaccine-associated CD4 TCRs covered the entire spike protein, and the dominant responses fell in regions 160-218 and 743-854. In the small 56-69-year group, the increase in depth fell short of significance, most likely because of low power. Conclusions about previously exposed vaccinees were limited because only a handful of AZD1222 recipients were SARS-CoV-2 seropositive at baseline. Participants were mostly white British, with more females than males. The authors suggested clonal diversity may have been underestimated. A significant rise in spike-specific TCR breadth and depth was observed after two AZD1222 doses relative to day 0 and relative to MenACWY recipients. Epitopes outside the regions mutated in the B.1.351 and B.1.1.7 variants were reportedly recognized by nearly half of the unique spike-specific TCRs.

The receptor's source is an adult in good health. Sample: peripheral blood, taken on day 0 of AZD1222 vaccination. The chain couples TRBV3-1 (or the pseudogene TRBV3-2) to TRBJ1-5; 6 matching bases give a weak D call of TRBD1. The sequence in DNA is TGTGCCAGCAGCCAAGGAGGGCAAACAGGGACCTTAGGTCAGCCCCAGCATTTT. Its protein is CASSQGGQTGTLGQPQHF.